These 20 T cell receptor beta chains originate from one sample sequenced in a study of control samples from healthy donors and cancer patients. Sequencing was performed with immunoSEQ multiplex PCR; in TCRdb, only in-frame clones are kept and a portion is missing. Of about 58,000 clones in the sample, 80% to 90% were seen once. Sequenced material: PBMCs. The receptor source for this set is a woman aged 55-75 years with lung cancer.

The V call is TRBV9, the J call TRBJ2-1; D not certain. V was trimmed by 4 bases and J by 6 bases, leaving 11 bases between them. Germline V gene lookup returns CDR1 SGDLS and CDR2 YYNGEE. CDR3 size: 13 residues. The CDR3 here is CASSRSLINEQFF. The CDR3 DNA is TGTGCCAGCAGCCGGTCATTAATCAATGAGCAGTTCTTC.

This clone appeared a few times. V is TRBV28 and J is TRBJ2-2; no definite D call. The V end lost 5 bases, the J end lost 3 bases, and 16 bases lay between the germline ends. CDR1 MDHEN and CDR2 SYDVKM come from the germline V gene. CDR3 length: 16 residues. The CDR3 bases are TGTGCCAGCAGTCCCACGGGTACGGTCGACACCGGGGAGCTGTTTTTT. Protein product: CASSPTGTVDTGELFF.

This clone came up a few times. The chain joins TRBV10-3 to TRBJ2-7, with 7 bases aligning to TRBD1. J was trimmed by 4 bases and V by 7 bases; bases with no gene match: 13. This CDR3 spans 15 amino acids. CDR1 and CDR2 from the germline V gene are ENHRY and SYGVKD. CDR3 sequence: CAIKEAGTANYEQYF. The CDR3, as DNA: TGTGCCATCAAGGAAGCCGGGACAGCAAATTACGAGCAGTACTTC.

V and J are TRBV6-5 and TRBJ2-5; D not certain. Germline assignment: CDR1 MNHEY and CDR2 SVGAGI. V shed 5 bases and J shed 9 bases, with 10 bases lying between them. The CDR3 runs to 11 residues. CDR3 protein: CASSPPPAQYF. The DNA of the CDR3 is TGTGCCAGCAGTCCCCCCCCGGCCCAGTACTTC.

The chain joins TRBV7-6 to TRBJ2-3; the D is unclear. The CDR3 runs 14 residues. Per germline, CDR1 SGHVS and CDR2 FNYEAQ. V shed 5 bases and J shed 3 bases, with 12 bases lying between them. In DNA, the CDR3 is TGTGCCAGCAGCCCTCTGTCGGTTACAGATACGCAGTATTTT. It yields the protein CASSPLSVTDTQYF. Full variable domain (rest looked up from reference TRBV7-6 and TRBJ2-3): GAGVSQSPRYKVTKRGQDVALRCDPISGHVSLYWYRQALGQGPEFLTYFNYEAQQDKSGLPNDRFSAERPEGSISTLTIQRTEQRDSAMYRCASSPLSVTDTQYFGPGTRLTVL.

This sequence joins TRBV3-1 (or the pseudogene TRBV3-2) and TRBJ2-1; maybe TRBD2 (5 bases). V lost 0 bases, J lost 13 bases, and 25 bases lay in between. The CDR3 totals 17 residues. Germline CDR1 and CDR2: LGHDT and YNNKEL (reference sequence). CDR3 in DNA: TGTGCCAGCAGCCAAGAGTATGGTGTCGGGGTCCGCACCACACAGTTCTTC. Amino acid sequence: CASSQEYGVGVRTTQFF.

The chain links TRBV6-5 to TRBJ2-3; D unclear. Trimming removed 6 bases from V and 1 base from J, with 8 bases in between. Germline V CDR1 and CDR2: MNHEY, SVGAGI. The CDR3 length is 13 residues. The CDR3 DNA reads as TGTGCCAGCAGGGATTTGCGCACAGATACGCAGTATTTT. Amino acid sequence: CASRDLRTDTQYF.

The chain combines TRBV6-1 with TRBJ2-1, with D possibly matching TRBD2 (5 bases). Germline values: CDR1 MNHNS, CDR2 SASEGT. Trimming removed 0 bases at V and 8 bases at J, with 20 bases between. The CDR3 runs to 17 residues. CDR3 nucleotide sequence: TGTGCCAGCAGTGAAGCGCTCTGGGCTAGCCTAGGCCATGAGCAGTTCTTC. This gives the protein CASSEALWASLGHEQFF.

V and J are TRBV10-3 and TRBJ2-6; D gene uncertain. CDR3 length: 13 residues. Per the germline V gene, CDR1 is ENHRY and CDR2 is SYGVKD. With 6 bases removed from V and 4 bases from J, the gap between germline ends came to 7 bases. The CDR3 DNA follows: TGTGCCATCAGCAACGAGGGGGCCAACGTCCTGACTTTC. It translates to CAISNEGANVLTF.

This chain uses TRBV3-1 (or the pseudogene TRBV3-2) with TRBJ2-3; tentatively, D is TRBD2 (5 bases). V was cut by 5 bases and J by 4 bases, with 10 bases left in between. The CDR3 contains 13 residues. Germline loops: CDR1 LGHDT, CDR2 YNNKEL (reference sequence). DNA of the CDR3: TGTGCCAGCAGCGAACGGGATCCAGATACGCAGTATTTT. Encoded protein: CASSERDPDTQYF.

This chain connects TRBV4-1 to TRBJ1-2; perhaps TRBD1 as D (6 bases). Germline loops: CDR1 MGHRA, CDR2 YSYEKL. The CDR3 sequence is 15 residues long. The ends were cut back, 1 base at V and 2 bases at J, with 11 bases in the middle. The CDR3 spells CASSQAPGTNYGYTF. In nucleotides, the CDR3 is TGCGCCAGCAGCCAAGCCCCCGGGACAAACTATGGCTACACCTTC.

This chain joins TRBV18 and TRBJ1-1; 8 nucleotides align to TRBD1. Looked up from germline, CDR1 is KGHSH and CDR2 is LQKENI. The junction had 4 bases not matched to a gene; V was cut back by 3 bases and J by 7 bases. This CDR3 is built from 13 residues. CDR3 loop: CASSPGQGDEAFF. CDR3 DNA sequence: TGTGCCAGCTCACCCGGACAGGGCGATGAAGCTTTCTTT.

The gene calls are TRBV11-2 and TRBJ1-2, with no clear D. CDR1 and CDR2 from the germline V gene are SGHAT and FQNNGV. The ends were cut back, 1 base at V and 4 bases at J, with 10 bases in the middle. CDR3 length: 14 amino acids. The CDR3 bases are TGTGCCAGCAGCTTAGTGGAATCCGGCTATGGCTACACCTTC. Protein: CASSLVESGYGYTF. Filled out from reference TRBV11-2 and TRBJ1-2, the complete variable domain reads EAGVAQSPRYKIIEKRQSVAFWCNPISGHATLYWYQQILGQGPKLLIQFQNNGVVDDSQLPKDRFSAERLKGVDSTLKIQPAKLEDSAVYLCASSLVESGYGYTFGSGTRLTVV.

CDR3 region: CASSQDSQGGETQYF. The CDR3 DNA reads TGTGCCAGCAGCCAAGATTCCCAGGGCGGGGAGACCCAGTACTTC. The V call is TRBV4-2, the J call TRBJ2-5; D may be TRBD1 or TRBD2 (5 bases each). CDR1 and CDR2 (germline): LGHNA, YNFKEQ. This CDR3 contains 15 residues. Deletions cut 0 bases from V and 5 bases from J, with 13 bases between.

This sequence joins TRBV2 and TRBJ2-4; D remains unclear. The CDR3 extends over 13 amino acids. The V gene's germline CDR1 is SNHLY and CDR2 FYNNEI. CDR3 sequence (DNA): TGTGCTTCAGCATATTACCGGACAAACATTCAGTACTTC. Its translation is CASAYYRTNIQYF.

The genes are TRBV28 and TRBJ1-2; D uncertain. This CDR3 has 12 residues. Trimming left V 6 bases short and J 3 bases short, with 8 bases between. CDR1 MDHEN and CDR2 SYDVKM come from the germline V gene. CDR3 DNA sequence: TGTGCCAGCAGCATGTTTTACTATGGCTACACCTTC. The encoded protein is CASSMFYYGYTF.

This rearrangement joins TRBV5-1 to TRBJ2-5; D gene unclear. V was cut by 4 bases and J by 0 bases, with 16 bases left in between. The CDR3 covers 16 residues. In germline, CDR1 is SGHRS, CDR2 YFSETQ. The CDR3, as DNA: TGCGCCAGCAGCCACCGGGCAGTCCTAAACCAAGAGACCCAGTACTTC. This gives the protein CASSHRAVLNQETQYF.

This clone was detected only once. The chain recombines TRBV28 with TRBJ1-3, with a possible D match to TRBD1 (6 bases). Germline CDR1 MDHEN, CDR2 SYDVKM. V dropped 3 bases and J dropped 3 bases, with 21 bases sitting between them. The CDR3 consists of 18 residues. CDR3 in amino acids: CASSLGEWAGRGGNTIYF. The CDR3 bases are TGTGCCAGCAGTTTGGGGGAGTGGGCCGGCAGGGGTGGAAACACCATATATTTT.

This clone occurred once. This chain joins TRBV27 and TRBJ1-6; no clear D. CDR1 MNHEY and CDR2 SMNVEV come from the germline V gene (reference sequence). The CDR3 consists of 14 residues. The V and J ends lost 2 bases and 5 bases respectively, with 7 bases between them. The CDR3 bases are TGTGCCAGCAGTTTAATACCTAATAATTCACCCCTCCACTTT. Protein product: CASSLIPNNSPLHF.

The genes are TRBV11-1 and TRBJ2-5; maybe TRBD2 (6 bases). The CDR3 runs to 15 residues. Germline loops: CDR1 SGHAT, CDR2 FQDESV (reference sequence). V was cut by 5 bases and J by 4 bases, with 17 bases left in between. CDR3 sequence (DNA): TGTGCCAGCAGCAGCGTCTCGGGGGTTTCAGAGACCCAGTACTTC. Amino acids: CASSSVSGVSETQYF.